Listed here are 17 T cell receptor beta chains from one sample, sequenced in a study of immune evolution from preneoplasia to lung adenocarcinoma. The protocol was immunoSEQ multiplex PCR, while the TCRdb copy is restricted to in-frame clones and leaves out a portion. The table shows 9,000 to 13,000 clones, with more than 75% occurring only once. The source material was FFPE minimally invasive lung adenocarcinoma tissue. These receptors were collected from a person aged 70 to 85 with lung adenocarcinoma.

The rearrangement uses TRBV28 and TRBJ1-2; D gene uncertain. Germline CDR1 and CDR2: MDHEN and SYDVKM. Trimming took off 7 bases at V and 4 bases at J, with 13 bases between the two ends. CDR3 size: 13 residues. CDR3 loop: CASTKDNRYGYTF. The CDR3 DNA reads as TGTGCCAGCACCAAGGATAACCGCTATGGCTACACCTTC.

The chain couples TRBV6-1 to TRBJ1-1; D is unresolved. The CDR3 is 11 residues long. From germline, CDR1 is MNHNS and CDR2 SASEGT. Trimming cost V 2 bases and J 4 bases, with 2 bases left between them. CDR3 nucleotides: TGTGCCAGCAGTGAACGCACTGAAGCTTTCTTT. Encoded protein: CASSERTEAFF.

The rearrangement uses TRBV6-5 and TRBJ2-7; no definite D call. Trimming took 2 bases from V and 6 from J, leaving 5 bases between them. CDR1 and CDR2 (germline): MNHEY, SVGAGI. This CDR3 region has 11 residues. The CDR3: CASSYQREQYF. The CDR3 nucleotides are TGTGCCAGCAGTTACCAGCGCGAGCAGTACTTC.

The chain joins TRBV5-4 to TRBJ2-1, with 8 bases lining up with TRBD1. The CDR3 spans 16 residues. V trimming: 1 base; J trimming: 4 bases; junction bases outside the gene matches: 7. Germline V gene data show CDR1 as SGHNT and CDR2 as YYREEE (reference sequence). CDR3 amino acids: CASSLWGTGFYNEQFF. CDR3 bases: TGTGCCAGCAGCTTGTGGGGGACAGGTTTTTACAATGAGCAGTTCTTC.

The table lists this clone with a few counts. The rearrangement joins TRBV9 to TRBJ2-5; D uncertain. Per germline, CDR1 SGDLS and CDR2 YYNGEE. V lost 3 bases and J 1 base, leaving 7 bases between the germline ends. The CDR3 contains 13 residues. CDR3 in DNA: TGTGCCAGCAGCGCGCTCGGCCAAGAGACCCAGTACTTC. Residues: CASSALGQETQYF. Based on the CDR3 plus reference TRBV9 and TRBJ2-5, the full variable domain is DSGVTQTPKHLITATGQRVTLRCSPRSGDLSVYWYQQSLDQGLQFLIQYYNGEERAKGNILERFSAQQFPDLHSELNLSSLELGDSALYFCASSALGQETQYFGPGTRLLVL.

The rearrangement uses TRBV6-1 and TRBJ2-1, with TRBD2 identical over 12 bases. This CDR3 spans 15 amino acids. Per the germline V gene, CDR1 is MNHNS and CDR2 is SASEGT. V dropped 7 bases and J dropped 5; count of bases not matched to a gene: 6. Here the CDR3 DNA reads TGTGCCAGCACTCGACTAGCGGGGGCCAACAATGAGCAGTTCTTC. Its protein is CASTRLAGANNEQFF.

The rearrangement links TRBV14 to TRBJ2-3; 7 bases are a match to TRBD2. Trimming cost V 0 bases and J 0 bases; bases outside gene matches: 15. The CDR3 covers 20 residues. Germline lookup yields CDR1 SGHDN and CDR2 FVKESK. The CDR3 sequence: CASSQEFGPLGLSSTDTQYF. As DNA, the CDR3 is TGTGCCAGCAGCCAAGAATTCGGACCCTTGGGACTATCCAGCACAGATACGCAGTATTTT.

The chain combines TRBV7-9 with TRBJ2-1; 9 nucleotides align to TRBD1. With 5 bases clipped from V and 0 bases from J, the junction kept 8 bases outside the gene matches. The CDR3 has 17 residues. CDR1 and CDR2 from the germline V gene are SEHNR and FQNEAQ (reference sequence). The CDR3 is CASSPGQGLSSYNEQFF. In nucleotides, the CDR3 is TGTGCCAGCAGCCCTGGACAGGGGCTTAGCTCCTACAATGAGCAGTTCTTC.

This clone was counted only a few times. CDR3 bases: TGTGCCAGCAGTTTATGGTCAGTGAACACTGAAGCTTTCTTT. It yields the protein CASSLWSVNTEAFF. The V and J genes are TRBV28 and TRBJ1-1; D is unclear. There are 14 residues in the CDR3. The ends were cut back, 0 bases at V and 0 bases at J, with 5 bases in the middle. Germline V gene lookup returns CDR1 MDHEN and CDR2 SYDVKM.

With regard to this clone: At one of its ends the junction is not consistent with the germline gene, which may arise from a read error. V gene TRBV29-1 combines with J gene TRBJ2-5, with D possibly TRBD2 on 6 matching bases. The CDR3 is made up of 15 amino acids. Germline CDR1 is SQVTM and CDR2 is ANQGSEA. The CDR3 bases are TGCAGCGCTGAAGCCGGGACGGGGGTATGGGAGACCCAGTACTTC. Residues: CSAEAGTGVWETQYF.

The CDR3 sequence: CASSHYQETQYF. For the CDR3, the DNA is TGTGCCAGCTCCCACTACCAAGAGACCCAGTACTTC. The chain couples TRBV18 to TRBJ2-5; no clear D. Germline values: CDR1 KGHSH, CDR2 LQKENI. This CDR3 comprises 12 residues. Deletions cut 6 bases from V and 0 bases from J, with 5 bases between.

This clone is termed medium-sized (0.01 to 0.1%). This rearrangement joins TRBV4-1 to TRBJ1-4, with 8 bases fitting TRBD1. V lost 1 base and J lost 7; bases outside the gene matches: 8. Germline V lookup: CDR1 MGHRA, CDR2 YSYEKL. The CDR3 totals 16 residues. The CDR3 spells CASSQATQGAVEKLFF. The CDR3 bases are TGCGCCAGCAGCCAAGCTACCCAGGGGGCAGTTGAAAAACTGTTTTTT.

This clone was found once. This CDR3 is CASSLGGGAAVPRPQHF. The CDR3 DNA is TGTGCCAGCAGCTTAGGGGGAGGGGCAGCCGTCCCCAGGCCCCAGCATTTT. The gene calls are TRBV7-8 and TRBJ1-5; maybe TRBD1 (5 bases). The germline V and J ends were trimmed by 1 base and 9 bases, with 22 bases remaining between them. The length of the CDR3 is 17 residues. CDR1 and CDR2 from the germline V gene are SGHVS and FQNEAQ.

V usage is TRBV4-3 and J usage is TRBJ1-1; 7 positions match TRBD1. The CDR3 consists of 16 residues. From germline, CDR1 is LGHNA and CDR2 YSLEER. J gave up 5 bases and V 0 bases, and 9 bases lay outside the gene matches. CDR3 nucleotide sequence: TGCGCCAGCAGCCAAGATAACAGGGGAGGGAAAACTGAAGCTTTCTTT. Translation gives CASSQDNRGGKTEAFF.

This chain joins TRBV7-9 and TRBJ1-1; D is ambiguous. The germline CDR1 and CDR2 sequences are SEHNR and FQNEAQ (reference sequence). CDR3 length equals 14 residues. Trimming left V 1 base short and J 4 bases short, with 10 bases between. This chain's CDR3 is CASSLDSGSTEAFF. In DNA, the CDR3 is TGTGCCAGCAGCTTAGACTCGGGGAGCACTGAAGCTTTCTTT.

The chain is built from TRBV10-3 and TRBJ2-7; 14 bases map to TRBD2. This CDR3 is 15 amino acids long. V dropped 6 bases and J dropped 5; count of bases not matched to a gene: 6. From germline, CDR1 is ENHRY and CDR2 SYGVKD. DNA of the CDR3: TGTGCCATCAGAGGGACTAGCGGGAGTATTAACGAGCAGTACTTC. Protein product: CAIRGTSGSINEQYF.

The rearrangement links TRBV18 to TRBJ2-1; 9 bases agree with TRBD2. Trimming cost V 2 bases and J 5 bases; bases outside gene matches: 7. The CDR3 spans 16 residues. Germline V gene data show CDR1 as KGHSH and CDR2 as LQKENI. CDR3 in amino acids: CASSPILAGTHNEQFF. The DNA for the CDR3 is TGTGCCAGCTCACCAATCCTAGCGGGGACCCACAATGAGCAGTTCTTC.